The 16 T cell receptor beta chains in this list originate from one sample, sequenced in a study of PD-1 blockade in classical Hodgkin lymphoma. Using immunoSEQ multiplex PCR, the repertoire was profiled, and TCRdb retains in-frame clones only, with some absent. The sample comprises just over 25,000 clones, around 84% of which are singletons, and 2.5% rests with the top ten. Brentuximab vedotin exposure varied among the patients, all of whom had relapsed after autologous stem cell transplantation. The sample was peripheral blood mononuclear cells (PBMCs), taken at baseline. The receptors shown here come from a human donor with classical Hodgkin lymphoma.

DNA for the CDR3: TGTGCCAGCAGTTTCTTCCACGGAGGGGGTGGCTACACCTTC. Translated, it gives CASSFFHGGGGYTF. The chain couples TRBV27 to TRBJ1-2; TRBD1 is a possible D gene (6 bases). CDR1 and CDR2 (germline): MNHEY, SMNVEV (reference sequence). The CDR3 is 14 residues long. The ends were cut back, 3 bases at V and 7 bases at J, with 15 bases in the middle.

The chain joins TRBV15 to TRBJ2-2, with 8 bases aligning to TRBD2. The CDR3 loop spans 17 amino acids. Trimming removed 0 bases from V and 3 bases from J; junction bases left unmatched: 6. Germline CDR1 LNHNV, CDR2 YYDKDF (reference sequence). CDR3 bases: TGTGCCACCAGCAGAGATGGACTAGCACGGTACACCGGGGAGCTGTTTTTT. This translates into CATSRDGLARYTGELFF.

This rearrangement joins TRBV19 to TRBJ2-1; 11 nucleotides match TRBD2. J gave up 3 bases and V 5 bases, and 3 bases lay outside the gene matches. In germline, CDR1 is LNHDA, CDR2 SQIVND (reference sequence). There are 15 residues in the CDR3. CDR3 in amino acids: CASSPGTSGYNEQFF. The CDR3 DNA reads TGTGCCAGTAGTCCCGGGACTAGCGGCTACAATGAGCAGTTCTTC.

The V call is TRBV7-2, the J call TRBJ2-7; weak D call: TRBD1 (6 bases). CDR1 and CDR2 from the germline V gene are SGHTA and FQGNSA. The V end lost 5 bases, the J end lost 7 bases, and 15 bases lay between the germline ends. The CDR3 has 13 residues. CDR3 DNA sequence: TGTGCCAGCAGCATCGACAGGCTCGGAGAGCAGTACTTC. This sequence encodes CASSIDRLGEQYF.

CDR3 bases: TGTGCCAGCAGCTTAGTAGTGAAGGGAACTGAAGCTTTCTTT. Amino acids: CASSLVVKGTEAFF. The chain is built from TRBV7-2 and TRBJ1-1; D is ambiguous. The CDR3 consists of 14 residues. V was shortened by 1 base and J by 5 bases, with 11 bases between the two germline ends. Germline V gives CDR1 SGHTA, CDR2 FQGNSA. Using reference TRBV7-2 and TRBJ1-1 for the parts outside the CDR3, the full variable domain is GAGVSQSPSNKVTEKGKDVELRCDPISGHTALYWYRQSLGQGLEFLIYFQGNSAPDKSGLPSDRFSAERTGGSVSTLTIQRTQQEDSAVYLCASSLVVKGTEAFFGQGTRLTVV.

This chain links TRBV19 with TRBJ1-1; 9 bases are shared with TRBD1. Unmatched junction bases numbered 6, after V lost 6 bases and J lost 4 bases. Germline V lookup: CDR1 LNHDA, CDR2 SQIVND (reference sequence). The CDR3 is made up of 14 amino acids. CDR3 amino acids: CASRGQGWGTEAFF. The DNA for the CDR3 is TGTGCCAGTAGAGGACAGGGGTGGGGCACTGAAGCTTTCTTT.

The rearrangement uses TRBV11-2 and TRBJ2-1, with 11 bases that match TRBD2. V gave up 2 bases and J gave up 3 bases; unmatched junction bases: 12. Germline CDR1 SGHAT, CDR2 FQNNGV. This CDR3 is 19 amino acids long. Here the CDR3 reads CASSLQGLSGGANYNEQFF. Written as DNA, the CDR3 is TGTGCCAGCAGCTTACAGGGGCTTAGCGGGGGGGCGAACTACAATGAGCAGTTCTTC.

The chain links TRBV7-9 to TRBJ2-7, with D maybe TRBD2 (6 bases). Trimming took 1 base from V and 1 from J, leaving 17 bases between them. In germline, CDR1 is SEHNR, CDR2 FQNEAQ (reference sequence). This CDR3 is built from 17 residues. CDR3 DNA sequence: TGTGCCAGCAGCTTAGAGCGAGGAGGGTCGTTTTCCTACGAGCAGTACTTC. Translating it yields CASSLERGGSFSYEQYF.

The chain has TRBV10-3 and TRBJ2-5, with unresolved D. This CDR3 comprises 12 residues. Germline CDR1 is ENHRY and CDR2 is SYGVKD. With 6 bases removed from V and 5 bases from J, the gap between germline ends came to 10 bases. CDR3 coding DNA: TGTGCCATCAGCCCGGACGGGGAGACCCAGTACTTC. Protein product: CAISPDGETQYF.

The V gene is TRBV6-5, the J gene TRBJ2-7; 9 nucleotides line up with TRBD1. The CDR3 is made up of 14 amino acids. Trimming took 7 bases from V and 5 from J; bases not matched to a gene: 9. Germline values: CDR1 MNHEY, CDR2 SVGAGI. The CDR3 sequence is CASIRERTGDEQYF. The CDR3 DNA is TGTGCCAGCATCCGCGAGAGGACAGGGGACGAGCAGTACTTC.

The chain links TRBV7-6 to TRBJ1-2, with D hard to call. There are 12 residues in the CDR3. Germline V lookup: CDR1 SGHVS, CDR2 FNYEAQ. Trimming stripped 5 bases from V and 8 bases from J, with 12 bases between. The CDR3 DNA reads TGTGCCAGCAGCCTAGATAGCGAGGGCTACACCTTC. It translates to CASSLDSEGYTF. Full variable domain (missing parts from reference TRBV7-6 and TRBJ1-2): GAGVSQSPRYKVTKRGQDVALRCDPISGHVSLYWYRQALGQGPEFLTYFNYEAQQDKSGLPNDRFSAERPEGSISTLTIQRTEQRDSAMYRCASSLDSEGYTFGSGTRLTVV.

J is TRBJ1-2 and V is TRBV27; 8 bases fit TRBD1. CDR3 size: 17 residues. The junction had 11 bases not matched to a gene; V was cut back by 2 bases and J by 3 bases. Germline V gene sequence: CDR1 MNHEY, CDR2 SMNVEV (reference sequence). The chain's CDR3 is CASSLEGGQAYYYGYTF. The CDR3 bases are TGTGCCAGCAGTTTAGAGGGGGGACAGGCGTACTACTATGGCTACACCTTC.

The V call is TRBV4-3, the J call TRBJ2-5, with no clear D. The length of the CDR3 is 15 residues. Looked up from germline, CDR1 is LGHNA and CDR2 is YSLEER. The V and J ends lost 0 bases and 5 bases respectively, with 13 bases between them. The CDR3 region is CASSQDLYSVETQYF. CDR3 coding DNA: TGCGCCAGCAGCCAAGACCTATACAGCGTCGAGACCCAGTACTTC.

The rearrangement joins TRBV7-9 to TRBJ1-6, with a weak D call TRBD1 (6 bases). V lost 5 bases, J lost 7 bases, and 15 bases lay in between. CDR1 is SEHNR and CDR2 is FQNEAQ in the germline V gene (reference sequence). This CDR3 comprises 15 residues. The CDR3, as DNA: TGTGCCAGCAGCCTCGAGGGGGGTAGGAATTCACCCCTCCACTTT. Amino acids: CASSLEGGRNSPLHF.

This chain links TRBV5-1 with TRBJ2-3; maybe TRBD2 (5 bases). The CDR3 has 13 amino acids. The ends were cut back, 3 bases at V and 3 bases at J, with 8 bases in the middle. The germline gives CDR1 SGHRS, CDR2 YFSETQ. The CDR3 region has the DNA TGCGCCAGCAGCTCCGGGGTAACAGATACGCAGTATTTT. Translating it yields CASSSGVTDTQYF.

The J gene is TRBJ2-2, the V gene TRBV5-1, with 11 positions matching TRBD1. CDR3 length: 15 amino acids. The V gene end was trimmed by 7 bases and the J gene end by 3 bases; junction bases not matched to a gene: 5. The germline gives CDR1 SGHRS, CDR2 YFSETQ. The CDR3 sequence is CASGQGALDTGELFF. DNA for the CDR3: TGCGCCAGCGGACAGGGGGCTTTGGACACCGGGGAGCTGTTTTTT.